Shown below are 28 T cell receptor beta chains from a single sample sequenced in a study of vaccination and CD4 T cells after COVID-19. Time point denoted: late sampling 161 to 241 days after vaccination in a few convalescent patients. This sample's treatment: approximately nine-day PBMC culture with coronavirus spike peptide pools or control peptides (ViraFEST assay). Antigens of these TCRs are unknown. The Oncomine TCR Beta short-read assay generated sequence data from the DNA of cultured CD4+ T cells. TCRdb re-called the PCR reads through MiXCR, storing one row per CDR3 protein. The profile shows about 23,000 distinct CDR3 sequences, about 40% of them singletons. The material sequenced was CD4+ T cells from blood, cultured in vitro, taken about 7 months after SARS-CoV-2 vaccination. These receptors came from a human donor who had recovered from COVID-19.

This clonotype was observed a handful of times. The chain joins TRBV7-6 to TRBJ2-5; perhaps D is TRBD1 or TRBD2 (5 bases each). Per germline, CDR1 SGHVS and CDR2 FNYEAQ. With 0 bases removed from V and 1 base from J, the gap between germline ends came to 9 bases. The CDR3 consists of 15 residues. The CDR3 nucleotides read TGTGCCAGCAGCTTAGCGGGACGGGTCCAAGAGACCCAGTACTTC. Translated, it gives CASSLAGRVQETQYF. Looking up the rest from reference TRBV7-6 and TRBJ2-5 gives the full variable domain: GAGVSQSPRYKVTKRGQDVALRCDPISGHVSLYWYRQALGQGPEFLTYFNYEAQQDKSGLPNDRFSAERPEGSISTLTIQRTEQRDSAMYRCASSLAGRVQETQYFGPGTRLLVL.

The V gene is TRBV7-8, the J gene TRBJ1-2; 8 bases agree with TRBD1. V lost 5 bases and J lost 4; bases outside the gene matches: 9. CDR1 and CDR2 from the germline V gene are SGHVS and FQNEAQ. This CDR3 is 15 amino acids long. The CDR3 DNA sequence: TGTGCCAGCAGCCCCCGAAGGACAGGGAGCTATGGCTACACCTTC. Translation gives CASSPRRTGSYGYTF.

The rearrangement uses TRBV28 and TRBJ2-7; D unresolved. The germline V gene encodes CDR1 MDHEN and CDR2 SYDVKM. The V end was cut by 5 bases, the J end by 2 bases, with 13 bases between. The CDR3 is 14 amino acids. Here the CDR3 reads CASSESLATYEQYF. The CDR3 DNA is TGTGCCAGCAGTGAGTCTTTGGCGACCTACGAGCAGTACTTC.

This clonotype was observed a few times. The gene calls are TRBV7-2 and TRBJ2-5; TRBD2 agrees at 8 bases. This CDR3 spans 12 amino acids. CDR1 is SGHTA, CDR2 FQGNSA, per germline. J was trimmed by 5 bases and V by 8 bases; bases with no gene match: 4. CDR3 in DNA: TGTGCCAGCTCGGGGGGGCCCGAGACCCAGTACTTC. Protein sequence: CASSGGPETQYF.

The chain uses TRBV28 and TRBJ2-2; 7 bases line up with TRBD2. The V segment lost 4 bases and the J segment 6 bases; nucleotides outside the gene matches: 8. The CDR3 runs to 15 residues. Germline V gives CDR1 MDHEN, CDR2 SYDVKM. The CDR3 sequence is CASSSQSLAAGELFF. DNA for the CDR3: TGTGCCAGCAGTTCCCAATCTCTAGCGGCCGGGGAGCTGTTTTTT.

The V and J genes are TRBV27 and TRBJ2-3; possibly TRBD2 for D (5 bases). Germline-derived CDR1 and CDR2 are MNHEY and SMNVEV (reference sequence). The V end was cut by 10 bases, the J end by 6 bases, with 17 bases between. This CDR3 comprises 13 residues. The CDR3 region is CATGGLVKDTQYF. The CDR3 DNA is TGTGCCACAGGAGGTTTGGTTAAGGATACGCAGTATTTT.

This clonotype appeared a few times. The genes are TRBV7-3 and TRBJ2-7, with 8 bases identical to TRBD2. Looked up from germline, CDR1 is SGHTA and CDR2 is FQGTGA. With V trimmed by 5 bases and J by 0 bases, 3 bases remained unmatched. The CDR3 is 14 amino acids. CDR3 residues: CASSRGGSSYEQYF. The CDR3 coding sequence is TGTGCCAGCAGCCGGGGGGGCAGCTCCTACGAGCAGTACTTC.

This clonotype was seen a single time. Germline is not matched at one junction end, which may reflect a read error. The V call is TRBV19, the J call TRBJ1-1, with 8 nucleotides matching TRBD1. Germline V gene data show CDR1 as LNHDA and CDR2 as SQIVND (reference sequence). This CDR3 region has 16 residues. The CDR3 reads CASSILTTGGRTGAFF. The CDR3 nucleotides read TGTGCCAGTAGTATCCTAACTACAGGGGGGCGCACTGGAGCTTTCTTT.

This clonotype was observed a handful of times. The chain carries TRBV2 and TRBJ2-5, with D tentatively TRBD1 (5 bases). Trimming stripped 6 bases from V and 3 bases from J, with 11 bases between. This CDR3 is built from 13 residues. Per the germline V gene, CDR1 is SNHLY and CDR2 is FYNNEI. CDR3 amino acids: CASRTDTEETQYF. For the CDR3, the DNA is TGTGCCAGCAGGACGGACACTGAAGAGACCCAGTACTTC.

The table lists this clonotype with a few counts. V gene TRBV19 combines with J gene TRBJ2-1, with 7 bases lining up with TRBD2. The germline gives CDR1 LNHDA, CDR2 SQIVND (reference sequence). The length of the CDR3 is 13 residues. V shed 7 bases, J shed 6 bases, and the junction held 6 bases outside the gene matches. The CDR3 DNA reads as TGTGCCAGTAATGTTGCGGGAGTCAATGAGCAGTTCTTC. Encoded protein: CASNVAGVNEQFF.

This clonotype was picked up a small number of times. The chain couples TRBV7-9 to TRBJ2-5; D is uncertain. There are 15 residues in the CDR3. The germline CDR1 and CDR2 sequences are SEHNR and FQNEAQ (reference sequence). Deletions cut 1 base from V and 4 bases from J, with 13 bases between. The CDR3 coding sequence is TGTGCCAGCAGCTTAGTCTTGGCTGGTCGAGAGACCCAGTACTTC. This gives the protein CASSLVLAGRETQYF.

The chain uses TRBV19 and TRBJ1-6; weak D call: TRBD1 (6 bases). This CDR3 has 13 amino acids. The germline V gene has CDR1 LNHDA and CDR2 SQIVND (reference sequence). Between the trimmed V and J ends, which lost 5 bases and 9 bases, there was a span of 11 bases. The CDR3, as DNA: TGTGCCAGTAGTTATGACAGGACTTCACCCCTCCACTTT. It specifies CASSYDRTSPLHF. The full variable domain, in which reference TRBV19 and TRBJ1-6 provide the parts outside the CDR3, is DGGITQSPKYLFRKEGQNVTLSCEQNLNHDAMYWYRQDPGQGLRLIYYSQIVNDFQKGDIAEGYSVSREKKESFPLTVTSAQKNPTAFYLCASSYDRTSPLHFGNGTRLTVT.

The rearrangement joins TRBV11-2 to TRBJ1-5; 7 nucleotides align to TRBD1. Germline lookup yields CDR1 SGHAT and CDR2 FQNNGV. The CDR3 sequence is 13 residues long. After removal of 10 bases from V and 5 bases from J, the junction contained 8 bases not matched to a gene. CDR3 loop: CATPGQRHQPQHF. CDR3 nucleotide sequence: TGTGCCACCCCGGGACAGCGACATCAGCCCCAGCATTTT.

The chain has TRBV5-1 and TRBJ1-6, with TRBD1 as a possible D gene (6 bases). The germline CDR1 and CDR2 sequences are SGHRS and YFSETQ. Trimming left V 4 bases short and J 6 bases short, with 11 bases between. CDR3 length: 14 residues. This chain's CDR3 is CASSRGMGNSPLHF. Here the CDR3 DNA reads TGCGCCAGCAGCAGGGGGATGGGTAATTCACCCCTCCACTTT.

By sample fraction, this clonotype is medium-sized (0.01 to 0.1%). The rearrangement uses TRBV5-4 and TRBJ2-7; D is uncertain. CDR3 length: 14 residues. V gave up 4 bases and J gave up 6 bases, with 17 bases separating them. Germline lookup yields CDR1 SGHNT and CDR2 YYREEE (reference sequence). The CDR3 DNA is TGTGCCAGCAGCCCCCAGCAGGCCCCGGGCGAGCAGTACTTC. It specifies CASSPQQAPGEQYF.

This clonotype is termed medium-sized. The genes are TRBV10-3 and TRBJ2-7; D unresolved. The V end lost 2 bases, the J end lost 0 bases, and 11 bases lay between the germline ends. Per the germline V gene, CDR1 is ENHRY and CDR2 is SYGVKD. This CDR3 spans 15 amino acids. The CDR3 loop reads CAISEGDLSSYEQYF. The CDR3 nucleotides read TGTGCCATCAGTGAGGGCGACTTGAGCTCCTACGAGCAGTACTTC.

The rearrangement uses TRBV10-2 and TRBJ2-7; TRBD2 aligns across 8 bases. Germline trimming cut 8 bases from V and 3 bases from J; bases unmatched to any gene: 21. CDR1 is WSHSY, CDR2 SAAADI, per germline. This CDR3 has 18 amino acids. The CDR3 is CASSDPGGREGQGYEQYF. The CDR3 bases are TGCGCCAGCTCGGACCCCGGGGGCCGGGAGGGCCAAGGCTACGAGCAGTACTTC.

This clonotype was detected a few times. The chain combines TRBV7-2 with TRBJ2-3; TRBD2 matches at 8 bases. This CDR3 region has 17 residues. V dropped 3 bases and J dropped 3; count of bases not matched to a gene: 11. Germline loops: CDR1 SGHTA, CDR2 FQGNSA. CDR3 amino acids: CASSFQSGRGGTDTQYF. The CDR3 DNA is TGTGCCAGCAGCTTTCAGAGCGGGAGAGGAGGAACAGATACGCAGTATTTT.

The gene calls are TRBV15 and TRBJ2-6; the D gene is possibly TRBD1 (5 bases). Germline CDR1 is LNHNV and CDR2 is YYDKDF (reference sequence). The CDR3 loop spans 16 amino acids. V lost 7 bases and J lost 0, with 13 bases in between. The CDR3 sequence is CATTQTVRSGANVLTF. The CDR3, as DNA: TGTGCCACCACCCAGACAGTGCGCTCTGGGGCCAACGTCCTGACTTTC.

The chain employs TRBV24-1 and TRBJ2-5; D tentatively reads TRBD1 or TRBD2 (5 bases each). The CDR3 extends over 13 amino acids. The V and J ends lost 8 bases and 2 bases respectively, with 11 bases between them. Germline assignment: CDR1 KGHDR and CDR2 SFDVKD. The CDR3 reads CATNSGGQETQYF. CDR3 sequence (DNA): TGTGCCACCAACAGTGGGGGACAAGAGACCCAGTACTTC.

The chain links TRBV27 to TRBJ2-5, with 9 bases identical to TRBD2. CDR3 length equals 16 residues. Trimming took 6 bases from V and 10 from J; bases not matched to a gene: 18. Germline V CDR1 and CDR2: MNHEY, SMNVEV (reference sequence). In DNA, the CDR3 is TGTGCCAGCAGCCCCTACGGGGCTAGCGGGGCCCCGGGCCAGTACTTC. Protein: CASSPYGASGAPGQYF.

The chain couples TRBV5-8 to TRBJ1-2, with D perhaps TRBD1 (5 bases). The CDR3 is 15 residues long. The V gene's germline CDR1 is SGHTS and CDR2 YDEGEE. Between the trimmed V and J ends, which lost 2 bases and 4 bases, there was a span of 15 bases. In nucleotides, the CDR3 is TGTGCCAGCAGCTTCAGGCGGGGGGGAACCTATGGCTACACCTTC. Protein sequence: CASSFRRGGTYGYTF.

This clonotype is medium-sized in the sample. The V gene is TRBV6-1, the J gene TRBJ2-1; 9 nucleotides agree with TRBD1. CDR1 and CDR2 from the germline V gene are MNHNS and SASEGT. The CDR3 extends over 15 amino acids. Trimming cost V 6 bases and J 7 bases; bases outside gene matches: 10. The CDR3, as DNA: TGTGCCAGCAGGAAACAGGGGGCGGTTCGTAATGAGCAGTTCTTC. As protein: CASRKQGAVRNEQFF.

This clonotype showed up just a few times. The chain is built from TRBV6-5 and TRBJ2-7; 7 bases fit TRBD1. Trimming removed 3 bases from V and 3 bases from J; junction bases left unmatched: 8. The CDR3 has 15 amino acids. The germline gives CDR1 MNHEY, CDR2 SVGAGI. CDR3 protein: CASSYQDRDSYEQYF. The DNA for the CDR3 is TGTGCCAGCAGTTATCAAGATAGGGACAGCTACGAGCAGTACTTC.

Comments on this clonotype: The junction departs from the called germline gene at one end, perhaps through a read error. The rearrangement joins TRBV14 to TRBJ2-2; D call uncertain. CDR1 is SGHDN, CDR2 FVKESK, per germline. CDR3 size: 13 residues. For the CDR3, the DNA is TGTGCCAGCAACCAAGCAAGGGTCGGGGAGCTGTTTTTT. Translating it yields CASNQARVGELFF.

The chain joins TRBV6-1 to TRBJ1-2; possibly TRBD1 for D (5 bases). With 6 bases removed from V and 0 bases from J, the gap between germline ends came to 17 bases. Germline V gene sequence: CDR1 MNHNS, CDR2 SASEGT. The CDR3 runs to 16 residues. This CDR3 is CASRHSEGLPNYGYTF. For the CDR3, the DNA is TGTGCCAGCAGGCATTCGGAGGGGCTCCCTAACTATGGCTACACCTTC.

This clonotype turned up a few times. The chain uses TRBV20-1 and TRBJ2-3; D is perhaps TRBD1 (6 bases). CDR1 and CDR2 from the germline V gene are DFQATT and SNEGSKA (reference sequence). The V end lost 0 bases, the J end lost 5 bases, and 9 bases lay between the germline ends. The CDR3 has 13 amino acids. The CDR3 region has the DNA TGCAGTGCTAGAGATAGAGGGGGAGATACGCAGTATTTT. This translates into CSARDRGGDTQYF.

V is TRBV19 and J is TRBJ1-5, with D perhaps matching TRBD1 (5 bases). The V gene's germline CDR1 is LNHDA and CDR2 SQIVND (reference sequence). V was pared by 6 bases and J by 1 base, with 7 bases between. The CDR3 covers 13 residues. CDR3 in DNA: TGTGCCAGTAGCGGGGGGAGCAATCAGCCCCAGCATTTT. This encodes CASSGGSNQPQHF.